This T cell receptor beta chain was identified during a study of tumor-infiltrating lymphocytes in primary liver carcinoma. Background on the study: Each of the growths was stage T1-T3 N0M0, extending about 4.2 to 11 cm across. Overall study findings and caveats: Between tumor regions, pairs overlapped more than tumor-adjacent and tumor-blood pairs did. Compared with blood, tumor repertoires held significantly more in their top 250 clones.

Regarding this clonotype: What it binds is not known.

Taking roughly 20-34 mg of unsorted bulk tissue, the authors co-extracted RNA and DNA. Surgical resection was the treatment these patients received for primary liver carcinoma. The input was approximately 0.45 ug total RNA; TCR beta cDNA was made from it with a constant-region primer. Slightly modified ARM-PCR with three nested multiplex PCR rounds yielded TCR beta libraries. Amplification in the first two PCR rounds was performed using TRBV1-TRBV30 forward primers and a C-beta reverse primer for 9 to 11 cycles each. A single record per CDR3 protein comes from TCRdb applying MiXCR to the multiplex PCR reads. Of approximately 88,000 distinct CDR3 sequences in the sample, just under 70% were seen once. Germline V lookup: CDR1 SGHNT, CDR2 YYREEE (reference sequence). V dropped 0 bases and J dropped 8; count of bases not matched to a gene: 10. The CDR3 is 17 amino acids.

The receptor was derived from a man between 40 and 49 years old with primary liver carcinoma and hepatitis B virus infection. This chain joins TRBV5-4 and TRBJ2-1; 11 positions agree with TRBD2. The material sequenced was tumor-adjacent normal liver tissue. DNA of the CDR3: TGTGCCAGCAGCTTGGATTTGGTAGCGGGAGGGCAGGATGAGCAGTTCTTC. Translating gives CASSLDLVAGGQDEQFF.